These 26 T cell receptor beta chains originate from one sample sequenced in a study of CD8+ T cells in alopecia areata. Reverse transcribed after extraction, RNA yielded cDNA as the sequencing template. Profiling relied on immunoSEQ multiplex PCR, and the TCRdb table lists in-frame clones only, not all of them. This table has over 200,000 clones, approximately 61% appearing once. This material consisted of CD4+ T cells sorted from blood, taken at week 0. All receptors come from a human donor with alopecia areata.

This clone turned up a few times. V and J are TRBV7-8 and TRBJ2-4; TRBD1 agrees at 8 bases. The germline V gene encodes CDR1 SGHVS and CDR2 FQNEAQ. The CDR3 has 16 amino acids. The trim removed 2 bases at V and 5 bases at J, leaving 8 bases unmatched. CDR3 sequence reads: CASSLTGWTGQNIQYF. DNA of the CDR3: TGTGCCAGCAGCTTAACAGGTTGGACAGGGCAAAACATTCAGTACTTC.

The chain joins TRBV5-1 to TRBJ2-2; perhaps TRBD1 as D (6 bases). There are 14 residues in the CDR3. Per germline, CDR1 SGHRS and CDR2 YFSETQ. Trimming shortened V by 6 bases and J by 7 bases, and 16 bases separated the two germline ends. CDR3 coding DNA: TGCGCCAGCACAACAGGGCGGAGGATCGGGGAGCTGTTTTTT. It is translated as CASTTGRRIGELFF.

The chain carries TRBV29-1 and TRBJ2-1; D assignment may be TRBD1 or TRBD2 (5 bases each). Looked up from germline, CDR1 is SQVTM and CDR2 is ANQGSEA. The V end was cut by 3 bases, the J end by 7 bases, with 16 bases between. This CDR3 region has 14 residues. The DNA for the CDR3 is TGCAGCGTTGATGGAGGCAAGGGGTGGAATGAGCAGTTCTTC. Protein sequence: CSVDGGKGWNEQFF.

This clone appeared a few times. V usage is TRBV18 and J usage is TRBJ2-3, with unresolved D. The length of the CDR3 is 13 residues. Germline V gene sequence: CDR1 KGHSH, CDR2 LQKENI. The ends were cut back, 6 bases at V and 0 bases at J, with 7 bases in the middle. The CDR3 spells CASSRVSTDTQYF. The DNA of the CDR3 is TGTGCCAGCTCCCGGGTGAGCACAGATACGCAGTATTTT.

J is TRBJ1-5 and V is TRBV29-1; no definite D call. The CDR3 length is 16 residues. Trimming stripped 5 bases from V and 1 base from J, with 18 bases between. The germline V gene has CDR1 SQVTM and CDR2 ANQGSEA. The CDR3 DNA sequence: TGCAGCGTTTCCGGGGTGGGAATTGGGAGCAATCAGCCCCAGCATTTT. Protein sequence: CSVSGVGIGSNQPQHF.

V is TRBV30 and J is TRBJ1-4; a possible D gene is TRBD1 (5 bases). Trimming took 2 bases from V and 8 from J, leaving 15 bases between them. Germline-derived CDR1 and CDR2 are GTSNPN and SVGIG (reference sequence). The CDR3 length is 14 residues. The CDR3 is CAWSSGGADEKLFF. CDR3 coding DNA: TGTGCCTGGAGTTCCGGCGGGGCGGACGAAAAACTGTTTTTT.

The genes are TRBV29-1 and TRBJ2-1, with 12 bases fitting TRBD1. V lost 7 bases to trimming and J lost 10 bases; unmatched junction nucleotides: 11. From germline, CDR1 is SQVTM and CDR2 ANQGSEA. This CDR3 has 14 amino acids. Here the CDR3 reads CSARSGTGGREQFF. The CDR3 DNA reads as TGCAGCGCACGATCTGGGACAGGGGGCCGGGAGCAGTTCTTC.

As to this clone: The same CDR3 is also encoded by other DNA sequences in this sample. The CDR3 nucleotides read TGTGCCAGCAGTCCGCGCTCCTACGAGCAGTACTTC. This encodes CASSPRSYEQYF. The chain links TRBV6-1 to TRBJ2-7; D not resolved. The germline V gene has CDR1 MNHNS and CDR2 SASEGT. This CDR3 has 12 residues. V lost 5 bases to trimming and J lost 0 bases, with 5 bases between them.

CDR3 sequence: CASSLGTSGATADTQYF. DNA of the CDR3: TGTGCCAGCAGTTTAGGGACTAGCGGGGCCACCGCAGATACGCAGTATTTT. This chain uses TRBV27 with TRBJ2-3, with 13 bases fitting TRBD2. The germline gives CDR1 MNHEY, CDR2 SMNVEV (reference sequence). V shed 2 bases, J shed 4 bases, and the junction held 6 bases outside the gene matches. This CDR3 contains 17 residues.

The J gene is TRBJ2-3, the V gene TRBV5-1, with 8 nucleotides matching TRBD2. CDR3 length: 14 residues. Germline trimming cut 3 bases from V and 5 bases from J; bases unmatched to any gene: 5. Germline CDR1 and CDR2: SGHRS and YFSETQ. In DNA form, the CDR3 reads TGCGCCAGCAGCTGGTCAGCGGGAGAAGATACGCAGTATTTT. Protein sequence: CASSWSAGEDTQYF. The whole variable domain, filled in from reference TRBV5-1 and TRBJ2-3, reads KAGVTQTPRYLIKTRGQQVTLSCSPISGHRSVSWYQQTPGQGLQFLFEYFSETQRNKGNFPGRFSGRQFSNSRSEMNVSTLELGDSALYLCASSWSAGEDTQYFGPGTRLTVL.

DNA for the CDR3: TGTGCCTGGAGTTCCGGGACAGGAGTATTTAGGGGTGAAGCTTTCTTT. This codes for CAWSSGTGVFRGEAFF. The chain combines TRBV30 with TRBJ1-1, with 8 bases lining up with TRBD1. Germline CDR1 is GTSNPN and CDR2 is SVGIG (reference sequence). Unmatched junction bases numbered 15, after V lost 2 bases and J lost 7 bases. This CDR3 is built from 16 residues.

This sequence joins TRBV9 and TRBJ2-5, with no clear D. The last part of the DNA fits TRBJ2-7 better; the J call may be wrong. Germline lookup yields CDR1 SGDLS and CDR2 YYNGEE. This CDR3 is 13 amino acids long. CDR3 region: CASSVGVLNEQYF. The CDR3 DNA reads TGTGCCAGCAGCGTAGGGGTGCTCAACGAGCAGTACTTC.

Of note for this clone: One junction end disagrees with the germline gene, perhaps due to a read error. Here the CDR3 reads CSVEVAVGLGETQHF. CDR3 DNA sequence: TGCAGCGTTGAAGTGGCTGTGGGGCTAGGGGAGACCCAGCACTTC. This rearrangement joins TRBV29-1 to TRBJ2-7, with D perhaps assigned TRBD1 or TRBD2 (5 bases each). CDR1 SQVTM and CDR2 ANQGSEA come from the germline V gene. The CDR3 spans 15 residues.

The chain links TRBV11-2 to TRBJ2-5; D is perhaps TRBD1 (6 bases). V shed 4 bases and J shed 3 bases, with 12 bases lying between them. Germline values: CDR1 SGHAT, CDR2 FQNNGV. This CDR3 region has 14 residues. The CDR3 nucleotides are TGTGCCAGCAGCTCGCGTGAGGGGGAAGAGACCCAGTACTTC. It yields the protein CASSSREGEETQYF.

The table lists this clone with a few counts. The chain carries TRBV10-3 and TRBJ2-1; TRBD2 agrees at 9 bases. The CDR3 runs 15 residues. V was pared by 5 bases and J by 7 bases, with 9 bases of the junction left unmatched. The germline gives CDR1 ENHRY, CDR2 SYGVKD. CDR3 region: CAISKIAGEGNEQFF. The CDR3 DNA reads TGTGCCATCAGTAAGATAGCGGGAGAGGGAAATGAGCAGTTCTTC.

The rearrangement joins TRBV30 to TRBJ1-2; 8 bases fit TRBD1. Per germline, CDR1 GTSNPN and CDR2 SVGIG (reference sequence). The CDR3 contains 15 residues. The junction had 9 bases not matched to a gene; V was cut back by 2 bases and J by 4 bases. The CDR3 here is CAWSPSAGGGYGYTF. DNA of the CDR3: TGTGCCTGGAGTCCCTCAGCAGGGGGCGGCTATGGCTACACCTTC.

This sequence joins TRBV6-1 and TRBJ1-3, with TRBD1 as a possible D gene (6 bases). CDR1 is MNHNS and CDR2 is SASEGT in the germline V gene. There are 13 residues in the CDR3. Between the trimmed V and J ends, which lost 3 bases and 3 bases, there was a span of 6 bases. The CDR3 bases are TGTGCCAGCAGTGACAGGGGTGGAAACACCATATATTTT. Translating gives CASSDRGGNTIYF.

The J gene is TRBJ2-1, the V gene TRBV9, with no clear D. Trimming removed 2 bases from V and 0 bases from J, with 9 bases in between. This CDR3 has 15 amino acids. The germline V gene encodes CDR1 SGDLS and CDR2 YYNGEE. CDR3 nucleotide sequence: TGTGCCAGCAGCGTGGCTGAGAGCTCCTACAATGAGCAGTTCTTC. Its protein is CASSVAESSYNEQFF.

The sample holds a few counts of this clone. The chain is built from TRBV30 and TRBJ1-5; perhaps TRBD1 as D (5 bases). This CDR3 is 14 amino acids long. Germline V gene lookup returns CDR1 GTSNPN and CDR2 SVGIG (reference sequence). The V gene lost 0 bases and the J gene lost 9 bases, with 15 bases spanning the gap. The CDR3: CAWSVQGGERPQHF. The CDR3 bases are TGTGCCTGGAGTGTTCAGGGCGGCGAGAGGCCCCAGCATTTT.

This chain connects TRBV6-6 to TRBJ2-1, with a weak D call TRBD1 (5 bases). The CDR3 is made up of 14 amino acids. Germline-derived CDR1 and CDR2 are MNHNY and SVGAGI (reference sequence). Trimming took 6 bases from V and 6 from J, leaving 15 bases between them. In nucleotides, the CDR3 is TGTGCCAGCAGCCACTACCAGGGTGGCAATGAGCAGTTCTTC. It specifies CASSHYQGGNEQFF.

The gene calls are TRBV7-9 and TRBJ2-3; D ambiguous. Germline assignment: CDR1 SEHNR and CDR2 FQNEAQ (reference sequence). There are 14 residues in the CDR3. The V end was cut by 1 base, the J end by 3 bases, with 8 bases between. CDR3 sequence: CASSLVLETDTQYF. The CDR3 DNA sequence: TGTGCCAGCAGCTTAGTATTGGAAACAGATACGCAGTATTTT.

This clone was observed a handful of times. J is TRBJ2-1 and V is TRBV10-3; TRBD1 matches 9 bases. The CDR3 covers 15 residues. The germline CDR1 and CDR2 sequences are ENHRY and SYGVKD. The ends lost 0 bases at V and 7 bases at J; junction bases unmatched: 4. In DNA, the CDR3 is TGTGCCATCAGTGAGTCGAACAGGGGGCGGAATGAGCAGTTCTTC. It is translated as CAISESNRGRNEQFF.

This clone was seen a few times. This rearrangement joins TRBV11-2 to TRBJ2-6; 7 positions match TRBD2. The CDR3 extends over 17 amino acids. Germline-derived CDR1 and CDR2 are SGHAT and FQNNGV. Trimming took 1 base from V and 2 from J; bases not matched to a gene: 5. DNA for the CDR3: TGTGCCAGCAGCTTAGGGTTTCGGGGGGCTGGGGCCAACGTCCTGACTTTC. Translated: CASSLGFRGAGANVLTF. The variable domain in full, with the rest retrieved from reference TRBV11-2 and TRBJ2-6, is EAGVAQSPRYKIIEKRQSVAFWCNPISGHATLYWYQQILGQGPKLLIQFQNNGVVDDSQLPKDRFSAERLKGVDSTLKIQPAKLEDSAVYLCASSLGFRGAGANVLTFGAGSRLTVL.

This clone was seen more than once but under ten times. V is TRBV4-2 and J is TRBJ1-2; no clear D gene. This CDR3 has 12 amino acids. V lost 4 bases, J lost 3 bases, and 6 bases lay in between. Germline CDR1 reads LGHNA; CDR2 reads YNFKEQ. CDR3: CASSRTDYGYTF. CDR3 nucleotide sequence: TGTGCCAGCAGCCGCACGGACTATGGCTACACCTTC.

This clone was found a few times. The CDR3 DNA is TGCGCCAGCAGCCAAGGGGACAGGACCTCCTACGAGCAGTACTTC. It encodes CASSQGDRTSYEQYF. V is TRBV4-1 and J is TRBJ2-7; 8 nucleotides agree with TRBD1. This CDR3 contains 15 residues. Germline V gene data show CDR1 as MGHRA and CDR2 as YSYEKL. The ends lost 1 base at V and 0 bases at J; junction bases unmatched: 2.

The gene calls are TRBV30 and TRBJ1-2, with D possibly TRBD1 on 6 matching bases. CDR3 length equals 13 residues. Between the trimmed V and J ends, which lost 5 bases and 8 bases, there was a span of 18 bases. CDR1 and CDR2 from the germline V gene are GTSNPN and SVGIG (reference sequence). The CDR3 DNA reads as TGTGCCTGGGGTGGGGGCAGGGCGCCCGGCTACACCTTC. Protein: CAWGGGRAPGYTF.